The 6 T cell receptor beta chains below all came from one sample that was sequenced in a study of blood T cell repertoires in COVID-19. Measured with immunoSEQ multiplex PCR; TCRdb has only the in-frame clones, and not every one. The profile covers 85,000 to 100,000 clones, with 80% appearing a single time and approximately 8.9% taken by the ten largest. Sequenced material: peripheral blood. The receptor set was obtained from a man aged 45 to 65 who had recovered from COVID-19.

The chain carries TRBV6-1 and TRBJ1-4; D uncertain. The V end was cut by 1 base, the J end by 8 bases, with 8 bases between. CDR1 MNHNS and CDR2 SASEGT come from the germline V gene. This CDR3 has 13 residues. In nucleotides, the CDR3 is TGTGCCAGCAGTGAAGTAAGCCTAGAAAAACTGTTTTTT. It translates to CASSEVSLEKLFF.

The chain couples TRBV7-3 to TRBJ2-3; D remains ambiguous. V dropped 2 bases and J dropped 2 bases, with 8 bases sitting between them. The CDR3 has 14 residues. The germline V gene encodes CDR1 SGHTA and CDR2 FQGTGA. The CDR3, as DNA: TGTGCCAGCAGCTTATTCCCATCCACAGATACGCAGTATTTT. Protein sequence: CASSLFPSTDTQYF.

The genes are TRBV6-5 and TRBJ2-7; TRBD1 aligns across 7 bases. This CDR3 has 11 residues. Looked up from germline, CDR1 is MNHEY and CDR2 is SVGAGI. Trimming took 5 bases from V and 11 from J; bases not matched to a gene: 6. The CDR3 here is CASSTRQGEYF. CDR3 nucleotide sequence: TGTGCCAGCAGTACTCGACAGGGAGAGTACTTC.

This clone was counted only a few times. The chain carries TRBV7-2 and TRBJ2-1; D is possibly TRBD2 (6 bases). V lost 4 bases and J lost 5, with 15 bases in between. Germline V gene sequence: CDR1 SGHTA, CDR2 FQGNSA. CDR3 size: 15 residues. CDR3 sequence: CASSYGSATNNEQFF. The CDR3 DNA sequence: TGTGCCAGCAGCTACGGGAGCGCTACTAACAATGAGCAGTTCTTC. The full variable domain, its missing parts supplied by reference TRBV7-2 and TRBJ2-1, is GAGVSQSPSNKVTEKGKDVELRCDPISGHTALYWYRQSLGQGLEFLIYFQGNSAPDKSGLPSDRFSAERTGGSVSTLTIQRTQQEDSAVYLCASSYGSATNNEQFFGPGTRLTVL.

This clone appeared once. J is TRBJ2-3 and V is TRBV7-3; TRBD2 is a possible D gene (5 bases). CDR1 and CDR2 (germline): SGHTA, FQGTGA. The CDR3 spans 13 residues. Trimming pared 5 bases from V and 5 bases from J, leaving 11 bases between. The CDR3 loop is CASSVEDGDTQYF. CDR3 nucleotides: TGTGCCAGCAGCGTGGAGGATGGAGATACGCAGTATTTT.

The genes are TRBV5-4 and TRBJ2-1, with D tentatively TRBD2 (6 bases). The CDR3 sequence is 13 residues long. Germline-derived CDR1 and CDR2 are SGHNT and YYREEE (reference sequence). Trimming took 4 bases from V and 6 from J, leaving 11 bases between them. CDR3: CASSPPGGNEQFF. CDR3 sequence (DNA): TGTGCCAGCAGCCCCCCCGGGGGCAATGAGCAGTTCTTC.